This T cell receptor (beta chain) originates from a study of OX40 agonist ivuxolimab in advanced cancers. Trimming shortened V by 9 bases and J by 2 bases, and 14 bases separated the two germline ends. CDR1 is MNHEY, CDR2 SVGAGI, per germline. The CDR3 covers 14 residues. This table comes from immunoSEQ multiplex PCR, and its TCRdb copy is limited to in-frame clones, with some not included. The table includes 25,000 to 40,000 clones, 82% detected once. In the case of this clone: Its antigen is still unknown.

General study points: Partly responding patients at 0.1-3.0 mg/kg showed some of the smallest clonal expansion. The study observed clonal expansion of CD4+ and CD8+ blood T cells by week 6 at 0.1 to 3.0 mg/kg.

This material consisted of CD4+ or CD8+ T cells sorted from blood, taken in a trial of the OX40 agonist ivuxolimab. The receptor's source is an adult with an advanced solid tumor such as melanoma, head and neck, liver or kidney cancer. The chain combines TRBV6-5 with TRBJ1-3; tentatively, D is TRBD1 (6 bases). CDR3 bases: TGTGCCAGAACACCGGAGGGGGCTGGAAACACCATATATTTT. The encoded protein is CARTPEGAGNTIYF.